The next 27 T cell receptor beta chains were all read from a single sample in a study of chemoradiotherapy in HPV16-positive cancers. Profiling relied on immunoSEQ multiplex PCR, and the TCRdb table lists in-frame clones only, not all of them. The profile shows fewer than 20,000 clones, roughly 91% of them singletons. The sample was blood, taken from a patient who underwent chemoradiotherapy. The source is a human donor with HPV-associated anogenital cancer.

This chain uses TRBV5-1 with TRBJ2-3; 12 nucleotides align to TRBD2. This CDR3 region has 17 residues. The V gene's germline CDR1 is SGHRS and CDR2 YFSETQ. J was trimmed by 2 bases and V by 0 bases; bases with no gene match: 4. Here the CDR3 DNA reads TGCGCCAGCAGCTTGGATACTAGCGGGAGGATCACAGATACGCAGTATTTT. This codes for CASSLDTSGRITDTQYF.

The chain couples TRBV7-9 to TRBJ2-5, with D uncertain. The CDR3 consists of 12 residues. The germline gives CDR1 SEHNR, CDR2 FQNEAQ (reference sequence). Trimming cost V 5 bases and J 5 bases, with 9 bases left between them. CDR3 coding DNA: TGTGCCAGCAGCCCCTCCATGGAGACCCAGTACTTC. This codes for CASSPSMETQYF. The whole variable domain, remainder taken from reference TRBV7-9 and TRBJ2-5, is DTGVSQNPRHKITKRGQNVTFRCDPISEHNRLYWYRQTLGQGPEFLTYFQNEAQLEKSRLLSDRFSAERPKGSFSTLEIQRTEQGDSAMYLCASSPSMETQYFGPGTRLLVL.

This sequence joins TRBV6-5 and TRBJ1-2; D unresolved. V lost 6 bases, J lost 0 bases, and 11 bases lay in between. CDR1 and CDR2 from the germline V gene are MNHEY and SVGAGI. The CDR3 is made up of 14 amino acids. CDR3 residues: CASSDRVANYGYTF. In DNA form, the CDR3 reads TGTGCCAGCAGCGACCGAGTAGCTAACTATGGCTACACCTTC.

V and J are TRBV7-8 and TRBJ2-7; 8 bases align to TRBD1. The germline V gene has CDR1 SGHVS and CDR2 FQNEAQ. The V segment lost 1 base and the J segment 2 bases; nucleotides outside the gene matches: 7. The CDR3 length is 16 residues. The CDR3 region has the DNA TGTGCCAGCAGCTTAGTTCCCGGGACAGGAGCCTACGAGCAGTACTTC. This sequence encodes CASSLVPGTGAYEQYF.

The chain joins TRBV6-5 to TRBJ1-1; D gene unclear. This CDR3 contains 14 residues. The V end lost 2 bases, the J end lost 3 bases, and 10 bases lay between the germline ends. Germline V gives CDR1 MNHEY, CDR2 SVGAGI. The CDR3 sequence: CASSYLRTDTEAFF. CDR3 DNA sequence: TGTGCCAGCAGTTACCTCCGTACGGACACTGAAGCTTTCTTT.

This chain links TRBV2 with TRBJ1-2; D gene unclear. The CDR3 spans 15 residues. The germline V gene encodes CDR1 SNHLY and CDR2 FYNNEI. Trimming shortened V by 2 bases and J by 4 bases, and 14 bases separated the two germline ends. The CDR3 is CASSERGEGFYGYTF. In DNA form, the CDR3 reads TGTGCCAGCAGTGAAAGAGGCGAGGGCTTCTATGGCTACACCTTC.

This clone was detected only a few times. The gene calls are TRBV6-5 and TRBJ1-1; D ambiguous. The CDR3 length is 14 residues. Germline loops: CDR1 MNHEY, CDR2 SVGAGI. V was trimmed by 4 bases and J by 0 bases, leaving 9 bases between them. The CDR3 DNA reads TGTGCCAGCAGTTTATCCGGACTGAACACTGAAGCTTTCTTT. This sequence encodes CASSLSGLNTEAFF.

The chain has TRBV5-1 and TRBJ2-7, with TRBD2 as a possible D gene (5 bases). Germline V gene data show CDR1 as SGHRS and CDR2 as YFSETQ. Deletions cut 4 bases from V and 1 base from J, with 12 bases between. This CDR3 contains 14 residues. The CDR3 protein is CASSHSLGSYEQYF. CDR3 coding DNA: TGCGCCAGCAGCCACTCACTAGGTTCCTACGAGCAGTACTTC.

The chain employs TRBV7-9 and TRBJ1-1, with D perhaps TRBD1 (5 bases). Germline CDR1 reads SEHNR; CDR2 reads FQNEAQ (reference sequence). The CDR3 spans 18 residues. V lost 3 bases, J lost 3 bases, and 23 bases lay in between. CDR3 sequence (DNA): TGTGCCAGCAGCTTGGACGGGGGGTATGGGTCTTTTCACACTGAAGCTTTCTTT. It specifies CASSLDGGYGSFHTEAFF.

The V gene is TRBV4-1, the J gene TRBJ2-5; D may correspond to TRBD1 or TRBD2 (5 bases each). Trimming pared 0 bases from V and 4 bases from J, leaving 12 bases between. This CDR3 region has 15 residues. CDR1 is MGHRA, CDR2 YSYEKL, per germline. CDR3 region: CASSQEEGPGETQYF. CDR3 bases: TGCGCCAGCAGCCAAGAAGAGGGACCGGGAGAGACCCAGTACTTC.

The chain couples TRBV19 to TRBJ1-3; D unresolved. CDR3 size: 15 residues. Germline loops: CDR1 LNHDA, CDR2 SQIVND (reference sequence). Trimming pared 2 bases from V and 0 bases from J, leaving 8 bases between. This CDR3 reads CASSISAYSGNTIYF. In nucleotides, the CDR3 is TGTGCCAGTAGTATATCCGCGTACTCTGGAAACACCATATATTTT.

This clone was recorded a few times. The J gene is TRBJ1-1, the V gene TRBV9, with a weak D call TRBD1 (5 bases). The CDR3 has 13 amino acids. V gave up 0 bases and J gave up 4 bases, with 7 bases separating them. In germline, CDR1 is SGDLS, CDR2 YYNGEE. The CDR3 spells CASSVDGATEAFF. In DNA form, the CDR3 reads TGTGCCAGCAGCGTAGACGGGGCCACTGAAGCTTTCTTT.

The chain has TRBV7-9 and TRBJ2-5; TRBD1 aligns across 10 bases. There are 17 residues in the CDR3. Germline V gene lookup returns CDR1 SEHNR and CDR2 FQNEAQ (reference sequence). The V segment lost 3 bases and the J segment 0 bases; nucleotides outside the gene matches: 7. The CDR3 loop is CASSFELDRGYQETQYF. The CDR3 nucleotides read TGTGCCAGCAGCTTTGAGCTGGACAGGGGGTACCAAGAGACCCAGTACTTC.

The chain recombines TRBV6-5 with TRBJ2-2, with 10 bases that match TRBD1. There are 16 residues in the CDR3. Per the germline V gene, CDR1 is MNHEY and CDR2 is SVGAGI. Losses at the gene ends were 4 bases for V and 6 bases for J; bases not matched to a gene: 8. The CDR3 protein is CASSLSGTGVSGELFF. CDR3 bases: TGTGCCAGCAGTTTGTCCGGGACAGGGGTCTCCGGGGAGCTGTTTTTT.

The sample holds one count of this clone. The chain is built from TRBV27 and TRBJ1-1; D is undetermined. This CDR3 contains 15 residues. The V and J ends lost 5 bases and 3 bases respectively, with 16 bases between them. Germline V CDR1 and CDR2: MNHEY, SMNVEV (reference sequence). As DNA, the CDR3 is TGTGCCAGCAGTCTCTACAGAGGCGGAGACACTGAAGCTTTCTTT. It specifies CASSLYRGGDTEAFF.

This chain uses TRBV5-1 with TRBJ2-1; possible D gene TRBD2, 5 bases. The CDR3 runs to 12 residues. From germline, CDR1 is SGHRS and CDR2 YFSETQ. Trimming removed 1 base at V and 7 bases at J, with 6 bases between. The DNA of the CDR3 is TGCGCCAGCAGCTTGACGGGGAATGAGCAGTTCTTC. Translation: CASSLTGNEQFF.

This rearrangement joins TRBV28 to TRBJ1-6, with 8 bases fitting TRBD1. Looked up from germline, CDR1 is MDHEN and CDR2 is SYDVKM. Trimming at V came to 6 bases and at J to 0 bases, leaving 13 bases not matched to a gene. The CDR3 is made up of 19 amino acids. CDR3 amino acids: CASSPYYRQGSSYNSPLHF. The CDR3 DNA follows: TGTGCCAGCAGCCCGTATTACAGACAGGGGAGCTCCTATAATTCACCCCTCCACTTT.

The gene calls are TRBV7-9 and TRBJ1-1, with 10 bases fitting TRBD1. The V and J ends lost 7 bases and 6 bases, in that order; junction bases with no gene match: 8. This CDR3 contains 14 residues. Germline V gene sequence: CDR1 SEHNR, CDR2 FQNEAQ (reference sequence). The CDR3: CASTMGQGTPEAFF. CDR3 DNA sequence: TGTGCCAGCACTATGGGACAGGGGACACCTGAAGCTTTCTTT.

The chain links TRBV10-3 to TRBJ1-5, with 12 bases fitting TRBD1. J was trimmed by 5 bases and V by 10 bases; bases with no gene match: 6. Germline V gene sequence: CDR1 ENHRY, CDR2 SYGVKD. The CDR3 consists of 14 residues. Here the CDR3 reads CATSGQGADQPQHF. The CDR3 coding sequence is TGTGCCACTTCGGGACAGGGGGCGGATCAGCCCCAGCATTTT.

The chain has TRBV4-1 and TRBJ1-1; a weak D match, TRBD1 (5 bases). Between the trimmed V and J ends, which lost 4 bases and 1 base, there was a span of 13 bases. CDR3 length equals 15 residues. CDR1 is MGHRA and CDR2 is YSYEKL in the germline V gene. CDR3 sequence (DNA): TGCGCCAGCAGCCCTCAGGGCCAGTCGAACACTGAAGCTTTCTTT. Translation gives CASSPQGQSNTEAFF.

The rearrangement links TRBV6-5 to TRBJ2-5, with D possibly matching TRBD2 (6 bases). The CDR3 extends over 14 amino acids. CDR1 is MNHEY and CDR2 is SVGAGI in the germline V gene. Trimming left V 0 bases short and J 5 bases short, with 10 bases between. The CDR3 nucleotides are TGTGCCAGCAGTTACTCGGGGAGCGGGGAGACCCAGTACTTC. Residues: CASSYSGSGETQYF.

The rearrangement links TRBV6-1 to TRBJ2-3; D unclear. The length of the CDR3 is 15 residues. Trimming removed 1 base at V and 0 bases at J, with 8 bases between. Germline CDR1 and CDR2: MNHNS and SASEGT. CDR3 loop: CASSEGHGSTDTQYF. CDR3 sequence (DNA): TGTGCCAGCAGTGAAGGCCACGGCAGCACAGATACGCAGTATTTT.

The chain is built from TRBV27 and TRBJ1-5; no definite D call. The CDR3 totals 13 residues. Per the germline V gene, CDR1 is MNHEY and CDR2 is SMNVEV (reference sequence). V shed 3 bases and J shed 2 bases, with 5 bases lying between them. CDR3 in DNA: TGTGCCAGCAGTTTTTCCGGCAATCAGCCCCAGCATTTT. Its protein is CASSFSGNQPQHF.

The chain employs TRBV2 and TRBJ1-5, with D hard to call. CDR1 SNHLY and CDR2 FYNNEI come from the germline V gene. V gave up 5 bases and J gave up 4 bases, with 12 bases separating them. This CDR3 comprises 14 residues. The CDR3 is CASSSGMWNQPQHF. The CDR3, as DNA: TGTGCCAGCAGTTCCGGGATGTGGAATCAGCCCCAGCATTTT.

Here the CDR3 reads CASRQMGGLLYEQYF. CDR3 nucleotides: TGTGCCAGTAGACAAATGGGCGGTCTTCTCTACGAGCAGTACTTC. The rearrangement joins TRBV19 to TRBJ2-7; D gene uncertain. The CDR3 covers 15 residues. Looked up from germline, CDR1 is LNHDA and CDR2 is SQIVND (reference sequence). V dropped 6 bases and J dropped 3 bases, with 18 bases sitting between them.

This chain joins TRBV27 and TRBJ1-6; D gene unclear. V gave up 5 bases and J gave up 2 bases, with 4 bases separating them. CDR3 length: 13 amino acids. Germline CDR1 is MNHEY and CDR2 is SMNVEV (reference sequence). DNA of the CDR3: TGTGCCAGCAGTCTCGCCTATAATTCACCCCTCCACTTT. Encoded protein: CASSLAYNSPLHF.

This chain joins TRBV5-8 and TRBJ1-2; a possible D gene is TRBD1 (5 bases). Per germline, CDR1 SGHTS and CDR2 YDEGEE. V lost 3 bases and J 4 bases, leaving 10 bases between the germline ends. CDR3 length equals 13 residues. The CDR3 protein is CASSSGHLYGYTF. The CDR3, as DNA: TGTGCCAGCAGCTCCGGACACCTCTATGGCTACACCTTC. The whole variable domain, filled in from reference TRBV5-8 and TRBJ1-2, reads EAGVTQSPTHLIKTRGQQATLRCSPISGHTSVYWYQQALGLGLQFLLWYDEGEERNRGNFPPRFSGRQFPNYSSELNVNALELEDSALYLCASSSGHLYGYTFGSGTRLTVV.